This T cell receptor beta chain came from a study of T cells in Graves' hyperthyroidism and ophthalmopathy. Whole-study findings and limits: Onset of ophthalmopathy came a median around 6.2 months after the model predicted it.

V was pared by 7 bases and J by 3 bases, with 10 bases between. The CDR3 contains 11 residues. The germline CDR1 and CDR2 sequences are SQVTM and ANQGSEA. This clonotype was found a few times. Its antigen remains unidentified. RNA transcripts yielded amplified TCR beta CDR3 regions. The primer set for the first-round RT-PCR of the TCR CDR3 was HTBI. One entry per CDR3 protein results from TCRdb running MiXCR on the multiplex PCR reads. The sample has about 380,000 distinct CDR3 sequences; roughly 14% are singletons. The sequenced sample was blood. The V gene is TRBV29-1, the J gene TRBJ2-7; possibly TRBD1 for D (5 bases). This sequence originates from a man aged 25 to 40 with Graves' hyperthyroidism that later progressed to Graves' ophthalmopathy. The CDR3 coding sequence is TGCAGCGCCATCCAGGGCTACGAGCAGTACTTC. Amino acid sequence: CSAIQGYEQYF.